This TCR beta chain was obtained from a study of blood T cells in healthy people across ages. Study findings and constraints: A greater number of naive CD4+ cells and higher diversity distinguished long-lived donors from aged donors. Per million T cells, TCR beta diversity dropped roughly linearly as age increased. Correlation between TCR beta diversity and naive T cell percentage was strong.

Next came a second PCR, run for roughly 6 to 11 cycles, which used a sample-barcoded 5' primer along with a J-beta primer mix. TCRdb processed the 5' RACE reads anew with MiXCR; each CDR3 protein has one entry. The sample includes 1.5 million or so distinct CDR3 sequences, 35% to 45% of them seen just once. CDR1 and CDR2 from the germline V gene are MNHEY and SMNVEV (reference sequence). This CDR3 is 13 amino acids long. Trimming took 4 bases from V and 0 from J, leaving 3 bases between them. This clonotype was seen more than once but under ten times. Its antigen remains unknown. The sequence was collected from a woman under 30 in good health. The chain uses TRBV27 and TRBJ1-4; D not certain. What was sequenced was blood. The CDR3 DNA is TGTGCCAGCAGTTGGTCAACTAATGAAAAACTGTTTTTT. Amino acids: CASSWSTNEKLFF. The full variable domain, its missing parts supplied by reference TRBV27 and TRBJ1-4, is EAQVTQNPRYLITVTGKKLTVTCSQNMNHEYMSWYRQDPGLGLRQIYYSMNVEVTDKGDVPEGYKVSRKEKRNFPLILESPSPNQTSLYFCASSWSTNEKLFFGSGTQLSVL.